The source of this TCR beta chain is a study of shared clonotypes between healthy human individuals. Assay used: immunoSEQ multiplex PCR; TCRdb lists only in-frame clones, some missing. Of about 2.5 million clones in the sample, 85% to 95% were seen once. V gave up 5 bases and J gave up 0 bases, with 10 bases separating them. Germline V gene data show CDR1 as MDHEN and CDR2 as SYDVKM. The length of the CDR3 is 15 residues. The sequencing sample was made of naive CD4+ T cells from PBMCs. Sample subset: CD45RA+ positively selected. The chain has TRBV28 and TRBJ1-4; D is uncertain. This receptor was identified in a young man in good health. Some clones in this sample may be carry-over from other donors' samples. The CDR3 spells CASSTPGSTNEKLFF. The CDR3 DNA is TGTGCCAGCAGTACCCCAGGCTCAACTAATGAAAAACTGTTTTTT.